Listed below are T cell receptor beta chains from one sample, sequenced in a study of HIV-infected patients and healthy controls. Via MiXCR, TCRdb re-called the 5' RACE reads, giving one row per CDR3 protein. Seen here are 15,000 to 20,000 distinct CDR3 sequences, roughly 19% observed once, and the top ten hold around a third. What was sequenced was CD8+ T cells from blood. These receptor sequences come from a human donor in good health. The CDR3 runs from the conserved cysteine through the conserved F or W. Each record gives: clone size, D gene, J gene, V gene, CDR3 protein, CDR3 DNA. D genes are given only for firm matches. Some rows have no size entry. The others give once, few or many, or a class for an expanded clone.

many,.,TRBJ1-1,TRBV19,CASSIPSHRYRDTEAFF,TGTGCCAGTAGTATCCCCTCCCACAGGTATAGGGACACTGAAGCTTTCTTT
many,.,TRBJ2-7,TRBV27,CASSSGAPYEQYF,TGTGCCAGCAGTTCGGGTGCACCCTACGAGCAGTACTTC
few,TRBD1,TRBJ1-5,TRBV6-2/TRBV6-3,CASRQGGWQPQHF,TGTGCCAGCAGACAGGGGGGCTGGCAGCCCCAGCATTTT
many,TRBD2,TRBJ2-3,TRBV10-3,CAISEKAAGRTDTQYF,TGTGCCATCAGTGAGAAAGCAGCGGGGCGTACAGATACGCAGTATTTT
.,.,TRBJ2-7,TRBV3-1,CASSQDLTYYEQYF,TGTGCCAGCAGCCAAGATTTGACTTACTACGAGCAGTACTTC
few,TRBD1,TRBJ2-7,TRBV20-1,CSARATGGTYEQYF,TGCAGTGCTAGAGCCACAGGGGGCACGTACGAGCAGTACTTC
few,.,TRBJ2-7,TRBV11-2,CASSLGTAEQYF,TGTGCCAGCAGCTTAGGGACCGCCGAGCAGTACTTC
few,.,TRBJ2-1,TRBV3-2,CASSPSNRGTKMNEQFF,TGTGCCAGCAGCCCCAGTAACAGGGGGACAAAAATGAATGAGCAGTTCTTC
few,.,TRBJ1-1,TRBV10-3,CAISEGAGGMNTEAFF,TGTGCCATCAGTGAGGGGGCAGGTGGAATGAACACTGAAGCTTTCTTT
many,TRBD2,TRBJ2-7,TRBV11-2,CASSRFAGGRDEQYF,TGTGCCAGCAGCCGATTTGCGGGAGGGCGGGACGAGCAGTACTTC
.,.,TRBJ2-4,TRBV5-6,CASSSWSVQKNIQYF,TGTGCCAGCAGCTCCTGGTCGGTCCAAAAAAACATTCAGTACTTC
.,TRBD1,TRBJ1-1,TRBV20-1,CSAQGGTGGAYLEAFF,TGCAGTGCGCAAGGGGGGACAGGGGGCGCGTATTTGGAAGCTTTCTTT
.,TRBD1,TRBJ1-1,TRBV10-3,CAIRRGQGGTEAFF,TGTGCCATCAGACGGGGACAGGGGGGCACTGAAGCTTTCTTT